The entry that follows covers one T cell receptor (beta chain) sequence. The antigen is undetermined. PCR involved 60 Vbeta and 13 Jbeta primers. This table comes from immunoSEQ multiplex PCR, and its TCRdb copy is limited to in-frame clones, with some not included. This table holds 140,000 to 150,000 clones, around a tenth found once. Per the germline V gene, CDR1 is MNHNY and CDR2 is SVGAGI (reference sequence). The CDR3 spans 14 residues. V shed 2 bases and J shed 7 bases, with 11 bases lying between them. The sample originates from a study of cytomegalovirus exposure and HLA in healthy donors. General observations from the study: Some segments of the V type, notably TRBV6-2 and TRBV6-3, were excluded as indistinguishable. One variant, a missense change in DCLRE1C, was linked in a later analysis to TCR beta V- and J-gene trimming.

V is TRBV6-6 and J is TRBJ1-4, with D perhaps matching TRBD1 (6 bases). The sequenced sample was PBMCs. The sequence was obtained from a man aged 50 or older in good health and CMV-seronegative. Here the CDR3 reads CASSYQGGGEKLFF. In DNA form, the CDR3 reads TGTGCCAGCAGTTACCAAGGGGGGGGTGAAAAACTGTTTTTT.